These 19 T cell receptor beta chains were sequenced from one sample in a study of prognosis after radiotherapy for stage I lung cancer. The study amplified the TCR beta CDR3 region from genomic DNA. This amplification was carried out by two rounds of multiplex PCR. It was primers specific to each TRBV and TRBJ gene that first-round PCR used. TCRdb re-called the multiplex PCR reads through MiXCR, storing one row per CDR3 protein. The sample yields roughly 24,000 distinct CDR3 sequences, about 41% seen once. The specimen comprised PBMCs, sampled before or after stereotactic body radiation therapy (not recorded which). Every receptor here comes from a donor aged 50 or older with non-small cell lung cancer.

This clonotype was recorded many times. This rearrangement joins TRBV27 to TRBJ1-6; D not resolved. Germline values: CDR1 MNHEY, CDR2 SMNVEV (reference sequence). V was clipped by 1 base and J by 9 bases, with 10 bases between them. This CDR3 is 14 amino acids long. CDR3 protein: CASSLFGISSPLHF. The CDR3 DNA reads TGTGCCAGCAGTTTATTTGGGATATCTTCACCCCTCCACTTT.

This clonotype was observed at least ten times. The V call is TRBV5-1, the J call TRBJ1-3; D is uncertain. This CDR3 contains 17 residues. Germline-derived CDR1 and CDR2 are SGHRS and YFSETQ. V was pared by 0 bases and J by 0 bases, with 13 bases between. CDR3 bases: TGCGCCAGCAGCTTGGGTGGATCGGTCGTCTCTGGAAACACCATATATTTT. It translates to CASSLGGSVVSGNTIYF.

This clonotype was counted many times. This chain joins TRBV11-3 and TRBJ1-5, with a weak D call TRBD1 (5 bases). The germline gives CDR1 SGHNT, CDR2 YENEEA. V was trimmed by 4 bases and J by 1 base, leaving 14 bases between them. The CDR3 totals 16 residues. The CDR3 reads CASSSRQSISNQPQHF. The DNA of the CDR3 is TGTGCCAGCAGCTCTCGACAGTCTATAAGCAATCAGCCCCAGCATTTT.

In this sample, this clonotype turned up many times. The rearrangement joins TRBV7-2 to TRBJ1-5; TRBD1 might be the D (5 bases). The V gene lost 2 bases and the J gene lost 5 bases, with 10 bases spanning the gap. The germline CDR1 and CDR2 sequences are SGHTA and FQGNSA. CDR3 length: 14 residues. The CDR3 DNA sequence: TGTGCCAGCAGCTTATTCAGGGCGGATCAGCCCCAGCATTTT. Amino acid sequence: CASSLFRADQPQHF. Full variable domain (missing parts from reference TRBV7-2 and TRBJ1-5): GAGVSQSPSNKVTEKGKDVELRCDPISGHTALYWYRQSLGQGLEFLIYFQGNSAPDKSGLPSDRFSAERTGGSVSTLTIQRTQQEDSAVYLCASSLFRADQPQHFGDGTRLSIL.

The chain joins TRBV4-1 to TRBJ1-4; D may be TRBD1 (6 bases). Germline lookup yields CDR1 MGHRA and CDR2 YSYEKL. V was cut by 2 bases and J by 0 bases, with 19 bases left in between. CDR3 length equals 19 residues. Here the CDR3 reads CASSQRLPGQLATNEKLFF. CDR3 DNA: TGCGCCAGCAGCCAACGCCTGCCGGGACAACTTGCAACTAATGAAAAACTGTTTTTT.

This clonotype was seen repeatedly, ten times or more. V is TRBV11-2 and J is TRBJ2-1; possible D gene TRBD2, 5 bases. Germline V CDR1 and CDR2: SGHAT, FQNNGV. The CDR3 is made up of 18 amino acids. V was pared by 5 bases and J by 9 bases, with 29 bases between. The DNA of the CDR3 is TGTGCCAGCAGCCTGATACCTACTAGGTACGCAGGAGGAGGTGAGCAGTTCTTC. Translation gives CASSLIPTRYAGGGEQFF.

This clonotype is medium-sized. The V and J genes are TRBV6-1 and TRBJ2-2; 7 nucleotides agree with TRBD2. V lost 7 bases, J lost 5 bases, and 4 bases stayed unmatched. Germline V lookup: CDR1 MNHNS, CDR2 SASEGT. The CDR3 covers 13 residues. As DNA, the CDR3 is TGTGCCAGCACAGGGCGGGGGACCGGGGAGCTGTTTTTT. This translates into CASTGRGTGELFF.

Regarding this clonotype: A single base is all that separates this from a far larger clone, so a read error is likely. The rearrangement links TRBV5-1 to TRBJ2-6; no clear D. Germline V lookup: CDR1 SGHRS, CDR2 YFSETQ. The CDR3 has 13 residues. Written as DNA, the CDR3 is TGCGCCAGCAGCTTGGGAACGCAGCCCCCCCCTGACTTC. The encoded protein is CASSLGTQPPPDF.

Concerning this clonotype: This CDR3 fails to terminate in the conserved phenylalanine or tryptophan, so it likely reflects a read error. V and J are TRBV24-1 and TRBJ1-2; D unclear. With 12 bases removed from V and 7 bases from J, the gap between germline ends came to 20 bases. This CDR3 region has 13 residues. In germline, CDR1 is KGHDR, CDR2 SFDVKD. CDR3 DNA: TGTGCCTTCTCGGCCACTGGACTTGGTGGCTACACCCTC. Translated, it gives CAFSATGLGGYTL.

This clonotype came up many times. The CDR3 spells CASSLATIAGVQPQHF. The CDR3 nucleotides are TGTGCCAGCAGCTTAGCGACTATCGCAGGGGTGCAGCCCCAGCATTTT. This rearrangement joins TRBV7-8 to TRBJ1-5, with a tentative D call TRBD1 (6 bases). CDR3 size: 16 residues. CDR1 is SGHVS and CDR2 is FQNEAQ in the germline V gene. Trimming took 0 bases from V and 7 from J, leaving 16 bases between them.

This clonotype was seen many times. CDR3 in DNA: TGTGCCAGCAGCCATCTATTGGGGGCCTCAGATACGCAGTATTTT. Residues: CASSHLLGASDTQYF. This chain uses TRBV14 with TRBJ2-3; weak D call: TRBD1 (6 bases). This CDR3 comprises 15 residues. Germline V gene lookup returns CDR1 SGHDN and CDR2 FVKESK. V was pared by 3 bases and J by 4 bases, with 14 bases between.

The table lists this clonotype with many counts. The chain is built from TRBV7-9 and TRBJ2-3; possible D gene TRBD2, 5 bases. The germline CDR1 and CDR2 sequences are SEHNR and FQNEAQ (reference sequence). The CDR3 sequence is 16 residues long. The V gene lost 2 bases and the J gene lost 1 base, with 13 bases spanning the gap. DNA of the CDR3: TGTGCCAGCAGCTTAAAACTAGTCATAGGCACAGATACGCAGTATTTT. It codes for CASSLKLVIGTDTQYF.

The chain couples TRBV12-3 or TRBV12-4 to TRBJ2-7, with 9 bases that match TRBD2. The J segment lost 0 bases and the V segment lost 7 bases, leaving 16 bases of the junction unmatched. CDR3 length equals 18 residues. The CDR3 region is CASTDRGLAGRVSYEQYF. DNA of the CDR3: TGTGCCAGCACCGACAGAGGCCTAGCGGGACGGGTCTCCTACGAGCAGTACTTC.

This clonotype has only a few counts. This may be a read error: a much more frequent sequence differs by one nucleotide. The chain joins TRBV20-1 to TRBJ2-5; D gene unclear. CDR3 length: 11 residues. With 3 bases removed from V and 4 bases from J, the gap between germline ends came to 6 bases. Germline CDR1 and CDR2: DFQATT and SNEGSKA (reference sequence). As DNA, the CDR3 is TGCAGTGCTAGGTGGGGAGAGACCCAGTACTTC. This gives the protein CSARWGETQYF.

The table lists this clonotype with many counts. As DNA, the CDR3 is TGTTCCGCCAGGGGCGAACACGATACGCAGTATTTT. Its protein product is CSARGEHDTQYF. The chain joins TRBV18 to TRBJ2-3, with a possible D match to TRBD1 (6 bases). Germline V CDR1 and CDR2: KGHSH, LQKENI. This CDR3 has 12 residues.

This clonotype was picked up many times. The gene calls are TRBV7-9 and TRBJ2-6; a possible D gene is TRBD1 (6 bases). CDR3 length: 15 amino acids. Germline-derived CDR1 and CDR2 are SEHNR and FQNEAQ (reference sequence). V gave up 5 bases and J gave up 4 bases, with 12 bases separating them. The CDR3 nucleotides are TGTGCCAGCAGCCAGCAGGGGTTCGGGGCCAACGTCCTGACTTTC. Translating gives CASSQQGFGANVLTF.

The chain is built from TRBV7-8 and TRBJ2-7; tentatively, D is TRBD2 (5 bases). V was shortened by 5 bases and J by 2 bases, with 16 bases between the two germline ends. CDR1 and CDR2 (germline): SGHVS, FQNEAQ. This CDR3 contains 15 residues. CDR3 DNA sequence: TGTGCCAGCAGCACCGGGAATAGAGGGCCCTACGAGCAGTACTTC. Translating it yields CASSTGNRGPYEQYF. The full variable domain, completed using reference TRBV7-8 and TRBJ2-7, is GAGVSQSPRYKVAKRGQDVALRCDPISGHVSLFWYQQALGQGPEFLTYFQNEAQLDKSGLPSDRFFAERPEGSVSTLKIQRTQQEDSAVYLCASSTGNRGPYEQYFGPGTRLTVT.

This clonotype has at least ten counts. The rearrangement links TRBV28 to TRBJ2-7; D tentatively fits TRBD1 or TRBD2 (5 bases each). Trimming shortened V by 5 bases and J by 0 bases, and 11 bases separated the two germline ends. There are 14 residues in the CDR3. Germline V CDR1 and CDR2: MDHEN, SYDVKM. The CDR3 loop reads CASSARDGSYEQYF. DNA for the CDR3: TGTGCCAGCAGTGCCCGGGACGGCTCCTACGAGCAGTACTTC.

This clonotype has a count of ten or more. V and J are TRBV7-2 and TRBJ1-5; 7 bases are shared with TRBD1. Trimming cost V 5 bases and J 1 base; bases outside gene matches: 5. Germline CDR1 and CDR2: SGHTA and FQGNSA. The CDR3 totals 15 residues. The CDR3, as DNA: TGTGCCAGCAGCAGACAGGGTTTAAGCAATCAGCCCCAGCATTTT. Its protein is CASSRQGLSNQPQHF. The full variable domain, its missing parts supplied by reference TRBV7-2 and TRBJ1-5, is GAGVSQSPSNKVTEKGKDVELRCDPISGHTALYWYRQSLGQGLEFLIYFQGNSAPDKSGLPSDRFSAERTGGSVSTLTIQRTQQEDSAVYLCASSRQGLSNQPQHFGDGTRLSIL.